Presented here are 23 T cell receptor beta chains from one specimen sequenced in a study of blood T cell repertoires in COVID-19. Generated by immunoSEQ multiplex PCR, the TCRdb table keeps only in-frame clones and is missing some. The data hold more than 85,000 clones, with around 73% observed a single time. The sample consisted of peripheral blood. The receptors originated from a man between 60 and 75 years old with active or convalescent COVID-19.

The chain has TRBV6-6 and TRBJ2-1; TRBD1 matches 10 bases. Trimming at V came to 6 bases and at J to 6 bases, leaving 17 bases not matched to a gene. CDR3 size: 18 residues. Germline V CDR1 and CDR2: MNHNY, SVGAGI (reference sequence). CDR3 residues: CASSRQGAKGRFGNEQFF. Written as DNA, the CDR3 is TGTGCCAGCAGCCGACAGGGGGCGAAGGGCCGTTTCGGCAATGAGCAGTTCTTC.

For this clone: Other DNA sequences in this specimen translate into the identical CDR3. This chain joins TRBV7-2 and TRBJ2-1; D gene unclear. The germline V gene has CDR1 SGHTA and CDR2 FQGNSA. This CDR3 has 15 amino acids. Between the trimmed V and J ends, which lost 2 bases and 0 bases, there was a span of 8 bases. Here the CDR3 DNA reads TGTGCCAGCAGCTTAAACCCCAGCTCCTACAATGAGCAGTTCTTC. Translation: CASSLNPSSYNEQFF.

The gene calls are TRBV28 and TRBJ2-5, with 9 positions matching TRBD1. CDR3 length: 17 amino acids. The V gene's germline CDR1 is MDHEN and CDR2 SYDVKM. Losses at the gene ends were 3 bases for V and 1 base for J; bases not matched to a gene: 9. The CDR3 reads CASSFPRQGVTQETQYF. CDR3 nucleotide sequence: TGTGCCAGCAGTTTTCCTCGACAGGGGGTGACCCAAGAGACCCAGTACTTC.

The chain employs TRBV18 and TRBJ2-5, with 7 bases fitting TRBD2. Germline loops: CDR1 KGHSH, CDR2 LQKENI. This CDR3 comprises 15 residues. With V trimmed by 2 bases and J by 0 bases, 3 bases remained unmatched. CDR3 nucleotide sequence: TGTGCCAGCTCACCAGAGGCGGGGGACCAAGAGACCCAGTACTTC. Amino acids: CASSPEAGDQETQYF.

The gene calls are TRBV27 and TRBJ1-1, with D possibly matching TRBD1 (6 bases). Trimming removed 6 bases at V and 4 bases at J, with 15 bases between. CDR3 length: 14 residues. Per germline, CDR1 MNHEY and CDR2 SMNVEV (reference sequence). In DNA form, the CDR3 reads TGTGCCAGCAGCCTCAGGGGTTTGAGCACTGAAGCTTTCTTT. The encoded protein is CASSLRGLSTEAFF.

V is TRBV30 and J is TRBJ2-5; no firm D call. The CDR3 has 13 residues. Trimming stripped 3 bases from V and 2 bases from J, with 10 bases between. CDR1 and CDR2 from the germline V gene are GTSNPN and SVGIG (reference sequence). In nucleotides, the CDR3 is TGTGCCTGGAGCACCCGGCGGCAAGAGACCCAGTACTTC. Translation: CAWSTRRQETQYF.

The gene calls are TRBV2 and TRBJ1-1, with D hard to call. This CDR3 has 15 amino acids. CDR1 is SNHLY, CDR2 FYNNEI, per germline. Trimming stripped 3 bases from V and 4 bases from J, with 15 bases between. The CDR3 nucleotides are TGTGCCAGCAGTGAGGAGGGCCGCATCTTCACTGAAGCTTTCTTT. Translated, it gives CASSEEGRIFTEAFF.

This chain links TRBV10-2 with TRBJ1-2, with 8 bases matching TRBD1. CDR1 WSHSY and CDR2 SAAADI come from the germline V gene. This CDR3 contains 15 residues. Trimming at V came to 4 bases and at J to 2 bases, leaving 6 bases not matched to a gene. The CDR3 region is CASSGDRSTNYGYTF. CDR3 DNA: TGCGCCAGCAGTGGGGACAGGTCGACGAACTATGGCTACACCTTC.

J is TRBJ1-5 and V is TRBV2, with 7 bases aligning to TRBD1. V lost 6 bases and J lost 0; bases outside the gene matches: 5. The CDR3 spans 15 residues. CDR1 is SNHLY and CDR2 is FYNNEI in the germline V gene. The CDR3, as DNA: TGTGCCAGCAGCCAACAGGGGCATAGCAATCAGCCCCAGCATTTT. This encodes CASSQQGHSNQPQHF.

This chain connects TRBV6-5 to TRBJ2-5; a weak D match, TRBD1 (6 bases). Per the germline V gene, CDR1 is MNHEY and CDR2 is SVGAGI. This CDR3 is built from 13 residues. Trimming shortened V by 9 bases and J by 1 base, and 12 bases separated the two germline ends. CDR3 in amino acids: CASRDTSQETQYF. The DNA of the CDR3 is TGTGCCAGTAGGGACACGAGCCAAGAGACCCAGTACTTC.

The rearrangement uses TRBV28 and TRBJ1-2; D ambiguous. This CDR3 spans 11 amino acids. Germline V gene sequence: CDR1 MDHEN, CDR2 SYDVKM. V dropped 5 bases and J dropped 8 bases, with 9 bases sitting between them. The DNA of the CDR3 is TGTGCCAGCAGTCGGACTGGCGGCTACACCTTC. Residues: CASSRTGGYTF.

The chain combines TRBV6-6 with TRBJ1-6, with D possibly matching TRBD1 (6 bases). This CDR3 is built from 12 residues. Germline CDR1 MNHNY, CDR2 SVGAGI (reference sequence). The V gene lost 8 bases and the J gene lost 5 bases, with 7 bases spanning the gap. Written as DNA, the CDR3 is TGTGCCAGCCGGGACAATAATTCACCCCTCCACTTT. It codes for CASRDNNSPLHF.

This rearrangement joins TRBV27 to TRBJ2-7; 9 bases align to TRBD2. Germline CDR1 is MNHEY and CDR2 is SMNVEV (reference sequence). The CDR3 spans 13 residues. V lost 3 bases to trimming and J lost 5 bases; unmatched junction nucleotides: 2. The CDR3 protein is CASSFLAGDEQYV. As DNA, the CDR3 is TGTGCCAGCAGTTTTTTAGCGGGAGACGAGCAGTACGTC.

The J gene is TRBJ1-5, the V gene TRBV30; the D is unclear. CDR3 size: 13 residues. The germline CDR1 and CDR2 sequences are GTSNPN and SVGIG (reference sequence). With 6 bases removed from V and 4 bases from J, the gap between germline ends came to 13 bases. The CDR3 DNA is TGTGCCTGCTCGGGTTTTGCAAATCAGCCCCAGCATTTT. It encodes CACSGFANQPQHF.

The chain joins TRBV7-9 to TRBJ2-7, with 8 positions matching TRBD2. The germline CDR1 and CDR2 sequences are SEHNR and FQNEAQ (reference sequence). Trimming at V came to 2 bases and at J to 7 bases, leaving 10 bases not matched to a gene. This CDR3 has 15 amino acids. CDR3 amino acids: CASSLSVSGIREQYF. In nucleotides, the CDR3 is TGTGCCAGCAGCTTATCTGTTAGCGGGATAAGGGAGCAGTACTTC.

The CDR3 sequence: CASSVTGNGYTF. The DNA of the CDR3 is TGTGCCAGCAGCGTAACCGGGAATGGCTACACCTTC. V gene TRBV9 combines with J gene TRBJ1-2; D gene unclear. Germline values: CDR1 SGDLS, CDR2 YYNGEE. V was shortened by 1 base and J by 6 bases, with 7 bases between the two germline ends. The CDR3 loop spans 12 amino acids.

This clone was recorded a few times. This chain uses TRBV10-1 with TRBJ2-7, with TRBD1 matching over 9 bases. This CDR3 region has 14 residues. The germline V gene has CDR1 WNHNN and CDR2 SYGVQD (reference sequence). Trimming removed 5 bases from V and 5 bases from J; junction bases left unmatched: 7. The CDR3 loop reads CASSLGTGKNEQYF. In DNA, the CDR3 is TGCGCCAGCAGTCTTGGGACAGGGAAGAACGAGCAGTACTTC.

This chain uses TRBV18 with TRBJ2-3; no definite D call. Trimming removed 5 bases from V and 3 bases from J, with 6 bases in between. This CDR3 contains 12 residues. Germline CDR1 KGHSH, CDR2 LQKENI. The CDR3 sequence is CASSSDTDTQYF. The CDR3 DNA reads TGTGCCAGCTCATCAGATACAGATACGCAGTATTTT.

The chain has TRBV5-6 and TRBJ2-1; perhaps TRBD1 as D (6 bases). This CDR3 has 14 residues. Trimming removed 1 base from V and 11 bases from J, with 16 bases in between. Germline CDR1 SGHDT, CDR2 YYEEEE. In DNA form, the CDR3 reads TGTGCCAGCAGCTTGTCACGGGACATATACCAGCAGTTCTTC. Translating gives CASSLSRDIYQQFF.

The rearrangement joins TRBV2 to TRBJ2-2, with 7 nucleotides matching TRBD1. V lost 5 bases to trimming and J lost 0 bases; unmatched junction nucleotides: 6. Per germline, CDR1 SNHLY and CDR2 FYNNEI. CDR3 size: 16 residues. CDR3 loop: CASSHGQEANTGELFF. Here the CDR3 DNA reads TGTGCCAGCAGTCATGGACAGGAGGCGAACACCGGGGAGCTGTTTTTT.

The chain couples TRBV9 to TRBJ1-1; D gene ambiguous. V shed 3 bases and J shed 0 bases, with 6 bases lying between them. The germline CDR1 and CDR2 sequences are SGDLS and YYNGEE. The CDR3 consists of 13 residues. The CDR3 is CASSGRVNTEAFF. CDR3 DNA sequence: TGTGCCAGCAGCGGACGGGTGAACACTGAAGCTTTCTTT.

The chain is built from TRBV18 and TRBJ1-2; no firm D call. The germline V gene has CDR1 KGHSH and CDR2 LQKENI. The CDR3 runs to 13 residues. Trimming took 2 bases from V and 4 from J, leaving 8 bases between them. The CDR3 sequence is CASSPGLSYGYTF. CDR3 nucleotide sequence: TGTGCCAGCTCACCAGGACTTAGCTATGGCTACACCTTC.

The V gene is TRBV6-1, the J gene TRBJ1-5; D call uncertain. V gave up 0 bases and J gave up 11 bases, with 11 bases separating them. This CDR3 region has 13 residues. Germline-derived CDR1 and CDR2 are MNHNS and SASEGT. The CDR3: CASSEAHPVAQHF. For the CDR3, the DNA is TGTGCCAGCAGTGAAGCCCACCCGGTGGCCCAGCATTTT.